Below are 14 T cell receptor beta chains sequenced from a single sample in a study of OX40 agonist ivuxolimab in advanced cancers. Assay used: immunoSEQ multiplex PCR; TCRdb lists only in-frame clones, some missing. The data show 68,000 or so clones, 65% to 85% seen once. Sequencing was performed on CD4+ or CD8+ T cells sorted from blood, taken in a trial of the OX40 agonist ivuxolimab. The receptors shown here come from an adult with an advanced solid tumor such as melanoma, head and neck, liver or kidney cancer.

This rearrangement joins TRBV10-1 to TRBJ2-3, with D perhaps matching TRBD1 (6 bases). The CDR3 spans 14 residues. The V end lost 2 bases, the J end lost 5 bases, and 11 bases lay between the germline ends. The germline V gene has CDR1 WNHNN and CDR2 SYGVQD (reference sequence). The CDR3 DNA reads TGCGCCAGCAGTGAGGGGGCAGGGGAAGATACGCAGTATTTT. This encodes CASSEGAGEDTQYF.

The chain joins TRBV5-1 to TRBJ1-5; D not certain. Per germline, CDR1 SGHRS and CDR2 YFSETQ. The CDR3 sequence is 14 residues long. The germline V and J ends were trimmed by 0 bases and 9 bases, with 13 bases remaining between them. The CDR3, as DNA: TGCGCCAGCAGCTTGGCCTTGGGGAGCGGGCCCCAGCATTTT. Translated: CASSLALGSGPQHF.

In the case of this clone: The sample holds other DNA sequences that translate to the same CDR3. V and J are TRBV2 and TRBJ2-1; 12 bases align to TRBD2. This CDR3 comprises 13 residues. CDR1 SNHLY and CDR2 FYNNEI come from the germline V gene. With V trimmed by 4 bases and J by 10 bases, 2 bases remained unmatched. CDR3 DNA: TGTGCCAGCAGTGGGCTAGCGGGGGGGGAGCAGTTCTTC. Translation: CASSGLAGGEQFF.

V and J are TRBV2 and TRBJ1-3; maybe TRBD1 (5 bases). Germline V CDR1 and CDR2: SNHLY, FYNNEI. This CDR3 is built from 15 residues. V was clipped by 6 bases and J by 0 bases, with 12 bases between them. The CDR3 here is CASRETVRSGNTIYF. The CDR3 DNA sequence: TGTGCCAGCAGAGAGACAGTCCGCTCTGGAAACACCATATATTTT. The complete variable domain, with remaining parts taken from reference TRBV2 and TRBJ1-3, reads EPEVTQTPSHQVTQMGQEVILRCVPISNHLYFYWYRQILGQKVEFLVSFYNNEISEKSEIFDDQFSVERPDGSNFTLKIRSTKLEDSAMYFCASRETVRSGNTIYFGEGSWLTVV.

This clone has just a few counts. V is TRBV5-1 and J is TRBJ2-5; D might be TRBD2 (6 bases). Per the germline V gene, CDR1 is SGHRS and CDR2 is YFSETQ. The CDR3 sequence is 13 residues long. The V end was cut by 4 bases, the J end by 10 bases, with 17 bases between. The CDR3 coding sequence is TGCGCCAGCAGCCTGAACCCAGCGGGCCTCCAGTACTTC. This encodes CASSLNPAGLQYF. The whole variable domain, filled in from reference TRBV5-1 and TRBJ2-5, reads KAGVTQTPRYLIKTRGQQVTLSCSPISGHRSVSWYQQTPGQGLQFLFEYFSETQRNKGNFPGRFSGRQFSNSRSEMNVSTLELGDSALYLCASSLNPAGLQYFGPGTRLLVL.

The chain links TRBV7-2 to TRBJ1-1; no firm D call. CDR3 length: 14 amino acids. In germline, CDR1 is SGHTA, CDR2 FQGNSA. Trimming took 4 bases from V and 3 from J, leaving 12 bases between them. This CDR3 is CASSSGPMDTEAFF. CDR3 in DNA: TGTGCCAGCAGCTCCGGGCCCATGGACACTGAAGCTTTCTTT.

The CDR3 DNA reads TGTGCCAGCAGCACCAACAGGGCGACTAATGAAAAACTGTTTTTT. It encodes CASSTNRATNEKLFF. The J gene is TRBJ1-4, the V gene TRBV5-4, with D perhaps TRBD1 (6 bases). Germline CDR1 reads SGHNT; CDR2 reads YYREEE (reference sequence). The CDR3 covers 15 residues. Trimming shortened V by 4 bases and J by 2 bases, and 12 bases separated the two germline ends.

V and J are TRBV4-3 and TRBJ2-7; 11 bases fit TRBD2. The junction had 9 bases not matched to a gene; V was cut back by 0 bases and J by 2 bases. Germline CDR1 LGHNA, CDR2 YSLEER. The CDR3 covers 18 residues. This chain's CDR3 is CASSQDRPTSGSPYEQYF. In DNA form, the CDR3 reads TGCGCCAGCAGCCAAGATCGACCTACTAGCGGGAGTCCCTACGAGCAGTACTTC.

The chain couples TRBV7-2 to TRBJ2-5, with D perhaps given as TRBD1 or TRBD2 (5 bases each). CDR3 length: 12 amino acids. With 8 bases removed from V and 7 bases from J, the gap between germline ends came to 14 bases. Germline CDR1 and CDR2: SGHTA and FQGNSA. The CDR3 reads CASSSPRGTQYF. CDR3 DNA sequence: TGTGCCAGCTCGAGCCCGAGGGGGACCCAGTACTTC.

V gene TRBV4-1 combines with J gene TRBJ2-4; D call uncertain. With 4 bases removed from V and 8 bases from J, the gap between germline ends came to 9 bases. The CDR3 consists of 12 residues. CDR1 and CDR2 from the germline V gene are MGHRA and YSYEKL. CDR3: CASSPRWDIQYF. Here the CDR3 DNA reads TGCGCCAGCAGCCCAAGGTGGGACATTCAGTACTTC.

DNA of the CDR3: TGCGCCAGCAGTCAGGTCAGGGGGGTCGAGCAGTACGTC. Encoded protein: CASSQVRGVEQYV. V usage is TRBV10-2 and J usage is TRBJ2-7, with TRBD1 as a possible D gene (7 bases). The CDR3 is made up of 13 amino acids. Per germline, CDR1 WSHSY and CDR2 SAAADI. Trimming pared 5 bases from V and 6 bases from J, leaving 14 bases between.

The rearrangement uses TRBV5-1 and TRBJ2-4; D perhaps matches TRBD1 (6 bases). The V and J ends lost 0 bases and 2 bases respectively, with 9 bases between them. This CDR3 has 15 amino acids. CDR1 is SGHRS and CDR2 is YFSETQ in the germline V gene. CDR3 residues: CASSLETGTKNIQYF. Written as DNA, the CDR3 is TGCGCCAGCAGCTTGGAAACAGGGACCAAAAACATTCAGTACTTC.

The chain carries TRBV5-1 and TRBJ2-1; 7 positions match TRBD2. Germline V gene sequence: CDR1 SGHRS, CDR2 YFSETQ. This CDR3 is built from 14 residues. After removal of 1 base from V and 9 bases from J, the junction contained 7 bases not matched to a gene. The CDR3 DNA reads as TGCGCCAGCAGCTTGTACGGACTAGTATCTGAGCAGTTCTTC. This codes for CASSLYGLVSEQFF.

The chain joins TRBV15 to TRBJ1-2, with a possible D match to TRBD1 (5 bases). The CDR3 totals 16 residues. V was cut by 1 base and J by 4 bases, with 16 bases left in between. Germline V gene lookup returns CDR1 LNHNV and CDR2 YYDKDF (reference sequence). CDR3 region: CATSRGGDPSLYGYTF. For the CDR3, the DNA is TGTGCCACCAGCAGAGGGGGCGATCCATCACTCTATGGCTACACCTTC.